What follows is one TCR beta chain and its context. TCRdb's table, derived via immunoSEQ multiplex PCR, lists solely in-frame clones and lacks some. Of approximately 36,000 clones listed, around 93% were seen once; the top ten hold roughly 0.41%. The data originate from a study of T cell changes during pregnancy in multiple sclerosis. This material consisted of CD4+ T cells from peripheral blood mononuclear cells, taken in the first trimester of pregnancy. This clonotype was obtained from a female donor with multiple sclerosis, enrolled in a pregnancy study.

CDR3 region: CSAPRDTEAFF. In DNA, the CDR3 is TGCAGTGCTCCCAGGGACACTGAAGCTTTCTTT. The chain links TRBV20-1 to TRBJ1-1; D is perhaps TRBD1 (5 bases). V was cut by 5 bases and J by 3 bases, with 7 bases left in between. This CDR3 is 11 amino acids long. CDR1 and CDR2 (germline): DFQATT, SNEGSKA (reference sequence).